This T cell receptor (beta chain) was identified during a study of T cell responses to AZD1222 COVID-19 vaccine. Study results and limitations: Females outnumbered males among donors, who were mostly white British; clonal diversity was possibly underestimated. Nearly half of the spike-specific TCRs reportedly recognize variant regions that carry no mutations. Only a handful of individuals given AZD1222 were seropositive at baseline.

Regarding this clone: Its target is unknown.

This CDR3 has 15 amino acids. Germline loops: CDR1 MDHEN, CDR2 SYDVKM. Trimming at V came to 7 bases and at J to 2 bases, leaving 6 bases not matched to a gene. Here immunoSEQ multiplex PCR was the method, and the copy in TCRdb shows in-frame clones only, minus some. Among 75,000 or so clones listed, around 90% were seen once. This chain links TRBV28 with TRBJ1-3; 9 bases map to TRBD1. The sequencing here drew on peripheral blood, taken 28 days after the second AZD1222 dose. The source of this sequence is an adult who received the AZD1222 COVID-19 vaccine. The CDR3 nucleotides read TGTGCCAGCACTGATGGACAGGGGACTGGAAACACCATATATTTT. This translates into CASTDGQGTGNTIYF.